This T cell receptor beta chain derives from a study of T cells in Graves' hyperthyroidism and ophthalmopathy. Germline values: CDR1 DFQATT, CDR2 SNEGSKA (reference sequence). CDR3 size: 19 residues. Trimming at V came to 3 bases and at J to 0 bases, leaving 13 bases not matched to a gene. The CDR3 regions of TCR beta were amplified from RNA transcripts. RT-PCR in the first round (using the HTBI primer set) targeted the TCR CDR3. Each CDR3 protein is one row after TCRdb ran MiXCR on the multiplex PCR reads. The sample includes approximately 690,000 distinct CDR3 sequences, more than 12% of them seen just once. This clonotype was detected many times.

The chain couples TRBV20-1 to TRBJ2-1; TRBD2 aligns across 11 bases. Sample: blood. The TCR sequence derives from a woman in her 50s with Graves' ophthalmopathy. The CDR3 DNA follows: TGCAGTGCTAGCCGAATTCTAGCGGGAGGCCCTAGCTCCTACAATGAGCAGTTCTTC. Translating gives CSASRILAGGPSSYNEQFF.